This T cell receptor beta chain was found in a study of blood T cell repertoires in COVID-19. Background on the study: The United States, Italy and Spain provided the acute and convalescent COVID-19 samples. The cDNA or gDNA used as material had been derived from T cells, B-cell-depleted T cells, or PBMCs.

This clone was detected only once. The authors' processing: For nucleated cells, counts were estimated from reference gene primer amplification. Only in-frame clones appear in the TCRdb table, and some are missing; sequencing was by immunoSEQ multiplex PCR. The DNA gave D and trimming, while V, J and clone size come from that table. The top ten hold around 6.6% of the sample, which has approximately 66,000 clones, about 89% seen once. The CDR3 contains 16 residues. Per germline, CDR1 SGDLS and CDR2 YYNGEE. With 4 bases removed from V and 0 bases from J, the gap between germline ends came to 16 bases. This TCR was recovered from a man between 60 and 75 years old with acute or convalescent COVID-19. Specimen: peripheral blood. The chain joins TRBV9 to TRBJ1-2; D gene unclear. CDR3 protein: CASSPPGTVANYGYTF. The DNA of the CDR3 is TGTGCCAGCAGCCCCCCGGGAACAGTTGCTAACTATGGCTACACCTTC.